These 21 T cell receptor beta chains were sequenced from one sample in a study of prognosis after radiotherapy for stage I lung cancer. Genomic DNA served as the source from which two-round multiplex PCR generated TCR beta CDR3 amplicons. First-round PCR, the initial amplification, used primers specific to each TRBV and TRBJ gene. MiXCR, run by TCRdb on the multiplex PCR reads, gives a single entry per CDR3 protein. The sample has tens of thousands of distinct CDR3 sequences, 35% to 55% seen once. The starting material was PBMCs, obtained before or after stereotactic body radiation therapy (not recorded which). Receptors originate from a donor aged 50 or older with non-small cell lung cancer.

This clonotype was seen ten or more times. The CDR3 loop is CATRDDNEKLFF. In DNA, the CDR3 is TGTGCCACCCGGGACGATAATGAAAAACTGTTTTTT. J is TRBJ1-4 and V is TRBV15; a weak D match, TRBD1 (5 bases). Germline V gene lookup returns CDR1 LNHNV and CDR2 YYDKDF (reference sequence). V lost 8 bases and J lost 4, with 8 bases in between. The CDR3 consists of 12 residues.

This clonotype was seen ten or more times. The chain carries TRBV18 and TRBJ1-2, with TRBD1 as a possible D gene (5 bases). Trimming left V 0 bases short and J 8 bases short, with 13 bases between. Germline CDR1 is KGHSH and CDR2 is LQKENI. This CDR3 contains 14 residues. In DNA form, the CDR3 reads TGTGCCAGCTCACCACCGACGGGGCAAAGAGGCTACACCTTC. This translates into CASSPPTGQRGYTF.

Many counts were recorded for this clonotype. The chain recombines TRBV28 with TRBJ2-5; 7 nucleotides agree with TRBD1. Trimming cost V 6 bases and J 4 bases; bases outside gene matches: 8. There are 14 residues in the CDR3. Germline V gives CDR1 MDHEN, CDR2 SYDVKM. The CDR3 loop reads CASRPQGTVETQYF. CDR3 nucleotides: TGTGCCAGCAGGCCACAGGGGACGGTAGAGACCCAGTACTTC.

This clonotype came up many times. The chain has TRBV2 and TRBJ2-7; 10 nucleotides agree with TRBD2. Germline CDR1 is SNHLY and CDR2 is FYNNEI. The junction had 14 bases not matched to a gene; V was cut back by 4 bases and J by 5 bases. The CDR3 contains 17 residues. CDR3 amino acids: CASSGGAASGRTDEQYF. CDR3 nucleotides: TGTGCCAGCAGTGGAGGTGCCGCTAGCGGGAGAACCGACGAGCAGTACTTC.

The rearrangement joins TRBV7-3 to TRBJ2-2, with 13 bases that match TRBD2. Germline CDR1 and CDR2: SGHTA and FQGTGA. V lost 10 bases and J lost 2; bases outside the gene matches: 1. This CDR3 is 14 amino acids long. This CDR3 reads CAMGLAGNTGELFF. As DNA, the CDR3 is TGTGCCATGGGACTAGCGGGAAACACCGGGGAGCTGTTTTTT.

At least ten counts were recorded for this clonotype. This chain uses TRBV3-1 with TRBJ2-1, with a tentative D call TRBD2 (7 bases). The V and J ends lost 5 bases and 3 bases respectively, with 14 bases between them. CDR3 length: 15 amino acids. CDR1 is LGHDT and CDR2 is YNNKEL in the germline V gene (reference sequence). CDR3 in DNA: TGTGCCAGCAGCAAGGCGGGGGCCGGCTACAATGAGCAGTTCTTC. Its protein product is CASSKAGAGYNEQFF.

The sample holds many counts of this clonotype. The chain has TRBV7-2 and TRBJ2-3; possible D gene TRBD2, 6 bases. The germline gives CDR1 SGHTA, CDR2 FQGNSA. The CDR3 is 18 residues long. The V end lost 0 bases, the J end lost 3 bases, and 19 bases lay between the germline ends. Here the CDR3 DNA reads TGTGCCAGCAGCTTAGCTGGGCTAGCGTTGTCAGGTACAGATACGCAGTATTTT. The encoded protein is CASSLAGLALSGTDTQYF.

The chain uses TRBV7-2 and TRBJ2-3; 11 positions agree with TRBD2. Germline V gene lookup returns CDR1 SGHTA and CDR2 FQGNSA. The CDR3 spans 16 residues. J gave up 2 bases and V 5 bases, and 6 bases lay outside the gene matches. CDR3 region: CASSAGLAESTDTQYF. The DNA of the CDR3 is TGTGCCAGCAGCGCGGGACTAGCGGAGTCCACAGATACGCAGTATTTT.

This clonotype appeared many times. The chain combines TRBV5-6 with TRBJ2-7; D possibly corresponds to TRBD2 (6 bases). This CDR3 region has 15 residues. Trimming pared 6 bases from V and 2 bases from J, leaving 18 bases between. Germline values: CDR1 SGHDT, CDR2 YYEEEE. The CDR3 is CASTPRGGAAYEQYF. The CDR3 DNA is TGTGCCAGCACCCCCCGAGGAGGGGCGGCCTACGAGCAGTACTTC.

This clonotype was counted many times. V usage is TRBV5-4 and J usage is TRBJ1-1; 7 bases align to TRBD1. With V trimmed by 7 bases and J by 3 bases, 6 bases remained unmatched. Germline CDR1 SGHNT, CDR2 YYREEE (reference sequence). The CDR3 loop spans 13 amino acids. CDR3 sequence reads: CASQGGGDTEAFF. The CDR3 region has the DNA TGTGCCAGCCAAGGAGGGGGCGACACTGAAGCTTTCTTT.

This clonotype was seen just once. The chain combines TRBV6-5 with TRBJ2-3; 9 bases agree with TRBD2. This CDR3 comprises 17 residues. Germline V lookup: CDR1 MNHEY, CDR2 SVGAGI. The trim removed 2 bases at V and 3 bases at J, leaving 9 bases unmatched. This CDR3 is CASSYPRGSGRTDTQYF. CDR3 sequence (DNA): TGTGCCAGCAGTTACCCTCGGGGTAGCGGGAGAACAGATACGCAGTATTTT.

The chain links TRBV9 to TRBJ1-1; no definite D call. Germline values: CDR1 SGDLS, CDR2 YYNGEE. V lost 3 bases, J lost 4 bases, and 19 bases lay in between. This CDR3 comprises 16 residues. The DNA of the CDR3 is TGTGCCAGCAGCGCATTCTGGTCCCTCGGTGGCACTGAAGCTTTCTTT. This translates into CASSAFWSLGGTEAFF.

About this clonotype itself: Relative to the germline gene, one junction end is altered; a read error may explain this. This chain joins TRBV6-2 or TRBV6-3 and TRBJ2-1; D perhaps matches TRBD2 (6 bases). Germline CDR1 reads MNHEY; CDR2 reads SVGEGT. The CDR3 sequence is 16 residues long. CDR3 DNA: TGTGCCAGCAGCTACCCGTGTCCCGCGGGGAGTAATGAGCAGTCCTTC. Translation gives CASSYPCPAGSNEQSF.

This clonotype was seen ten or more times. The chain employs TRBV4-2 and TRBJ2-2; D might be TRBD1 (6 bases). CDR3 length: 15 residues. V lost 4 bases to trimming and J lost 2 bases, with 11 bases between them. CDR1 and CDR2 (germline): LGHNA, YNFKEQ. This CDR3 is CASSRAGANTGELFF. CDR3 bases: TGTGCCAGCAGCCGAGCAGGGGCAAACACCGGGGAGCTGTTTTTT.

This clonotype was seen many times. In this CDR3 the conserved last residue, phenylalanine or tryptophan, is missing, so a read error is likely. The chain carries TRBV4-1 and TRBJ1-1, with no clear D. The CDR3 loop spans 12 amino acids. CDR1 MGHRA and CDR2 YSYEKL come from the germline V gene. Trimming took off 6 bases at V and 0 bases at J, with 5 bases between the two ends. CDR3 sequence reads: CASSGLNTEAFL. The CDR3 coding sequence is TGCGCCAGCAGTGGACTGAACACTGAAGCTTTCCTT.

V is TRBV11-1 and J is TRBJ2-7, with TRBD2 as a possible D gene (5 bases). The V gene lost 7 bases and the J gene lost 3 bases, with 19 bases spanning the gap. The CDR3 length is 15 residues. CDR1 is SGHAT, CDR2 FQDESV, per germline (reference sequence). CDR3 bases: TGTGCCAGCATCCTTTTGCCGGGGATCAACTACGAGCAGTACTTC. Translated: CASILLPGINYEQYF.

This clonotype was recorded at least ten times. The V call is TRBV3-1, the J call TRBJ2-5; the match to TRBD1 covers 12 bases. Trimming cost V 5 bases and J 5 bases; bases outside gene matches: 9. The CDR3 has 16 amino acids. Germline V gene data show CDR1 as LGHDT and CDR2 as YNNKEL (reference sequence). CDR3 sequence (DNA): TGTGCCAGCAGCACACGCGGGACAGGGGGCGGGGAGACCCAGTACTTC. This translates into CASSTRGTGGGETQYF.

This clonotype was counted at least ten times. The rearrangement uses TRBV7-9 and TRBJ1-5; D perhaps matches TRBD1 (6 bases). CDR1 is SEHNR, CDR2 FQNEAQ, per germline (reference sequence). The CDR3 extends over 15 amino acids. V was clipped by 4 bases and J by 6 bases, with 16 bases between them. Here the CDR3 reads CASSSTAQGAQPQHF. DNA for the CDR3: TGTGCCAGCAGCTCGACGGCACAGGGCGCTCAGCCCCAGCATTTT.

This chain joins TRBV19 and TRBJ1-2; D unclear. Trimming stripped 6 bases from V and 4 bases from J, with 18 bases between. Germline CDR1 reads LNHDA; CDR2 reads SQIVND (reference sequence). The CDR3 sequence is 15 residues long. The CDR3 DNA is TGTGCCAGTAGGGATGTCCCCACAGTGGCCTATGGCTACACCTTC. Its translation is CASRDVPTVAYGYTF.

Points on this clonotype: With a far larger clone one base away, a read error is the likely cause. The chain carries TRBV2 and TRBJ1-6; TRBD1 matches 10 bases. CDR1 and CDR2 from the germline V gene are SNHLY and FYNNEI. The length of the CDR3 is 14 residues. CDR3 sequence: CASSSDRGLSHLHF. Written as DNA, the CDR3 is TGTGCCAGCAGTTCAGACAGGGGGCTGTCACACCTCCACTTT.

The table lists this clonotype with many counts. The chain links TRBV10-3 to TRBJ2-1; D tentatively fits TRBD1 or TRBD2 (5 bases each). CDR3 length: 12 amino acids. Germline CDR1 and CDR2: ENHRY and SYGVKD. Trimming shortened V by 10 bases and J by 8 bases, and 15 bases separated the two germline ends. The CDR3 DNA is TGTGCCACCTCTGGGGGTGGGGATGAGCAGTTCTTC. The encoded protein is CATSGGGDEQFF.